This is a list of T cell receptor beta chains from one sample in a study of cytomegalovirus exposure and HLA in healthy donors. Sequenced by immunoSEQ multiplex PCR; TCRdb stores in-frame clones only, minus some. The repertoire has around 100,000 clones, 55% to 65% of them found once; the top ten carry around 4%. What was sequenced was PBMCs. Source of these receptors: a man in his thirties or forties in good health and CMV-seropositive. The CDR3 runs from the conserved cysteine through the conserved F or W. The D gene is left open where the match is weak. Part of the rows lack a size; the others show once, few, many or a class for expanded clones.

v_gene,j_gene,d_gene,abundance,CDR3aa,CDR3nt
TRBV4-2,TRBJ2-3,TRBD2,NA,CASSPRTSGVTDTQYF,TGTGCCAGCAGCCCTCGGACTAGCGGGGTTACAGATACGCAGTATTTT
TRBV4-1,TRBJ2-5,NA,NA,CASSPLGGRTQETQYF,TGCGCCAGCAGCCCTCTAGGGGGACGAACTCAAGAGACCCAGTACTTC
TRBV5-1,TRBJ2-5,TRBD1,NA,CASSRGQGGETQYF,TGCGCCAGCAGCAGGGGACAGGGGGGAGAGACCCAGTACTTC
TRBV10-3,TRBJ2-3,TRBD2,NA,CAISERAGGTDTQYF,TGTGCCATCAGTGAGAGGGCGGGGGGCACAGATACGCAGTATTTT
TRBV6-6,TRBJ2-3,NA,NA,CASSLSTDTQYF,TGTGCCAGCTCCCTAAGCACAGATACGCAGTATTTT
TRBV5-1,TRBJ2-6,NA,NA,CASDSFSGANVLTF,TGCGCCAGCGACAGCTTCTCTGGGGCCAACGTCCTGACTTTC
TRBV7-9,TRBJ2-2,NA,NA,CASSWTTGELFF,TGTGCCAGCAGCTGGACAACCGGGGAGCTGTTTTTT
TRBV10-3,TRBJ1-1,TRBD1,NA,CAISESGGTVRKTEAFF,TGTGCCATCAGCGAATCAGGCGGGACAGTGAGAAAGACTGAAGCTTTCTTT
TRBV18,TRBJ2-2,NA,NA,CASSPSEVGELFF,TGTGCCAGCTCACCTTCCGAGGTCGGGGAGCTGTTTTTT
TRBV7-9,TRBJ1-2,NA,NA,CASTSGYGYTF,TGTGCCAGCACATCGGGATACGGCTACACCTTC
TRBV7-6,TRBJ1-1,NA,NA,CASSYRVGDTEAFF,TGTGCCAGCAGCTACAGGGTTGGCGACACTGAAGCTTTCTTT
TRBV6-1,TRBJ1-3,NA,few,CASSEARAGNTIYF,TGTGCCAGCAGTGAAGCCCGAGCTGGAAACACCATATATTTT
TRBV10-1,TRBJ2-2,NA,NA,CASSPTETGELFF,TGCGCCAGCAGTCCAACAGAGACCGGGGAGCTGTTTTTT
TRBV18,TRBJ1-3,NA,NA,CASSTLGGSGNTIYF,TGTGCCAGCTCAACGCTGGGGGGTTCTGGAAACACCATATATTTT
TRBV7-8,TRBJ2-7,TRBD1,NA,CASSLARTGALSYEQYF,TGTGCCAGCAGCTTAGCCAGGACAGGGGCCCTCTCCTACGAGCAGTACTTC
TRBV2,TRBJ1-6,NA,few,CASSGQANSPLHF,TGTGCCAGCAGTGGACAGGCAAATTCACCCCTCCACTTT
TRBV7-2,TRBJ2-5,TRBD2,NA,CASSPGGGRETQYF,TGTGCCAGCAGCCCCGGGGGGGGCAGGGAGACCCAGTACTTC
TRBV19,TRBJ1-3,NA,NA,CASSTPGEDTIYF,TGTGCCAGTAGTACGCCGGGGGAGGACACCATATATTTT
TRBV7-2,TRBJ1-1,NA,few,CASSLFEADEAFF,TGTGCCAGCAGCTTATTCGAGGCAGATGAAGCTTTCTTT
TRBV30,TRBJ1-5,TRBD1,NA,CASGTAPNQPQHF,TGTGCCTCCGGGACAGCCCCAAACCAGCCCCAGCATTTT
TRBV6-5,TRBJ1-6,TRBD1,NA,CASSYTRTGENSPLHF,TGTGCCAGCAGTTACACTCGGACAGGGGAAAATTCACCCCTCCACTTT
TRBV6-1,TRBJ1-2,NA,once,CASSAGVGYTF,TGTGCCAGCAGTGCGGGGGTCGGCTACACCTTC
TRBV15,TRBJ1-4,NA,NA,CATRSTSTNEKLFF,TGTGCCACCAGAAGTACTTCAACTAATGAAAAACTGTTTTTT
TRBV5-1,TRBJ2-3,TRBD2,NA,CASSPGLAGGPMGTQYF,TGCGCCAGCAGCCCGGGACTAGCGGGGGGGCCCATGGGTACGCAGTACTTT
TRBV7-6,TRBJ2-5,NA,NA,CASSLDGREQETQYF,TGTGCCAGCAGCTTAGATGGACGGGAACAAGAGACCCAGTACTTC
TRBV5-1,TRBJ2-5,TRBD2,NA,CASQTSGGETQYF,TGCGCCAGCCAAACTAGCGGGGGTGAGACCCAGTACTTC
TRBV30,TRBJ1-3,TRBD1,NA,CAWRGTGRFGNTIYF,TGTGCCTGGAGGGGGACAGGGCGGTTTGGAAACACCATATATTTT
TRBV19,TRBJ1-1,NA,few,CASSAEEGWDTEAFF,TGTGCCAGTAGTGCAGAGGAGGGATGGGACACTGAAGCTTTCTTT
TRBV6-6,TRBJ2-3,NA,NA,CAIGKVGTDTQYF,TGTGCCATCGGGAAGGTAGGGACAGATACGCAGTATTTT
TRBV6-4,TRBJ2-1,TRBD2,few,CAIRGGASSYNEQFF,TGTGCCATTCGGGGAGGGGCCAGCTCCTACAATGAGCAGTTCTTC